This T cell receptor (beta chain) was sequenced during a study of T cell changes during pregnancy in multiple sclerosis. This CDR3 has 16 amino acids. Trimming took 0 bases from V and 3 from J, leaving 13 bases between them. The germline V gene has CDR1 MRHNA and CDR2 SNTAGT. The sample holds a few counts of this clone. This table comes from immunoSEQ multiplex PCR, and its TCRdb copy is limited to in-frame clones, with some not included. The sample includes 50,000 to 65,000 clones, more than 75% of them seen just once. The TCR was taken from a female donor with multiple sclerosis, enrolled in a pregnancy study. The V call is TRBV6-4, the J call TRBJ2-3; tentative D call: TRBD1 (6 bases). This specimen consisted of CD8+ T cells from peripheral blood mononuclear cells, obtained before pregnancy. The CDR3 region is CASSDSTGGDTDTQYF. In DNA form, the CDR3 reads TGTGCCAGCAGTGACTCGACAGGTGGGGATACAGATACGCAGTATTTT.